The TCR beta chain described here comes from a study of cytomegalovirus exposure and HLA in healthy donors. Across the whole study: In an earlier analysis, 90 million to 120 million unique TCR beta sequences were found from about 179 million T cells. Inside one of the first data releases sat about 85 million unique TCRs taken from HLA-typed donors. Study results and caveats: A later look showed TCR association rates differing by HLA locus, highest for DRB1 and lowest for HLA-C.

The PCR employed 60 Vbeta primers together with 13 Jbeta primers. Measured with immunoSEQ multiplex PCR; TCRdb has only the in-frame clones, and not every one. Among about 110,000 clones listed, 60% to 75% were seen once. With regard to this clone: Its target is unknown. Because the CDR3's place on the DNA is in doubt, the DNA is left out and the CDR3 is given as listed by TCRdb.

The germline V gene encodes CDR1 MNHEY and CDR2 SVGAGI. Termini included, the CDR3 measures 14 amino acids. This sequence joins TRBV6-5 and TRBJ2-2; the D call TRBD2 from the table was never checked on the DNA. Sequences were obtained from PBMCs. This TCR was recovered from a man under 40 in good health and CMV-seronegative. CDR3 sequence: CASSYGFGAGELFF.